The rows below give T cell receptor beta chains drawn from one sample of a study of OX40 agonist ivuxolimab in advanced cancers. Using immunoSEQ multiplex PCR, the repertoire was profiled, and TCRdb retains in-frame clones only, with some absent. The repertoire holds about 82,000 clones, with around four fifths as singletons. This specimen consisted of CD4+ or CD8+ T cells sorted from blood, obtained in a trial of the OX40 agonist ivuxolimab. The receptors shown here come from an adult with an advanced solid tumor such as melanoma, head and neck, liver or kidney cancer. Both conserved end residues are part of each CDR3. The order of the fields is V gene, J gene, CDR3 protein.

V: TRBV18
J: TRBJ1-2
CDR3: CASSPGGVDYGYTF

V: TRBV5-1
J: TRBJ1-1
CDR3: CASSLGGAGTEAFF

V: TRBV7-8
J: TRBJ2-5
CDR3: CASSRRLAGGFQETQYF

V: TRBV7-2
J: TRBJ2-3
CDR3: CASSLLGLLGTDTQYF

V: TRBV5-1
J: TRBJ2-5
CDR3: CASSLLTGGARETQYF

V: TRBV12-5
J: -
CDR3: CASGPPTPAPYEQYF

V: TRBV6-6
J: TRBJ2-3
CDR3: CASTPGQGSTDTQYF

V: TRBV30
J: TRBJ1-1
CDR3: CAWSLPTGPNTEAFF

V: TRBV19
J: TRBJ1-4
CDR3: CASKGGQDYEKLFF

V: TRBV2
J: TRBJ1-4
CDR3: CASSEYSGALRSEKLFF

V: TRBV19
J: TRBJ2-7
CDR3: CASSRPGKTYEQYF

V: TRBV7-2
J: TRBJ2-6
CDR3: CASSLGSSGANVLTF

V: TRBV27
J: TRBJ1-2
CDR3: CASREEGATRTGHGYTF

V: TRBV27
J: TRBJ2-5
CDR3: CASALWGVSQETQYF

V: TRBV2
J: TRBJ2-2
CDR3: CASRERQVSTHNTGELFF

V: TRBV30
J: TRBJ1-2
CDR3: CAWSHGAYYGYTF

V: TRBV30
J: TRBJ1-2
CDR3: CAWSEGYSGGYTF

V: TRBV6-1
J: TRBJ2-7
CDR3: CASSDRGLGDEQYF

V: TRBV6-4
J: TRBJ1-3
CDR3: CASGSQGQGTGDRSGNTIYF

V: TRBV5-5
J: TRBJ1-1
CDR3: CASSLNPGQPNTEAFF

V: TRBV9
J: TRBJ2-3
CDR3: CASGKAGDFTDTQYF

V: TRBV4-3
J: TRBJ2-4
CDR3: CASSQGVAQGNIQYF